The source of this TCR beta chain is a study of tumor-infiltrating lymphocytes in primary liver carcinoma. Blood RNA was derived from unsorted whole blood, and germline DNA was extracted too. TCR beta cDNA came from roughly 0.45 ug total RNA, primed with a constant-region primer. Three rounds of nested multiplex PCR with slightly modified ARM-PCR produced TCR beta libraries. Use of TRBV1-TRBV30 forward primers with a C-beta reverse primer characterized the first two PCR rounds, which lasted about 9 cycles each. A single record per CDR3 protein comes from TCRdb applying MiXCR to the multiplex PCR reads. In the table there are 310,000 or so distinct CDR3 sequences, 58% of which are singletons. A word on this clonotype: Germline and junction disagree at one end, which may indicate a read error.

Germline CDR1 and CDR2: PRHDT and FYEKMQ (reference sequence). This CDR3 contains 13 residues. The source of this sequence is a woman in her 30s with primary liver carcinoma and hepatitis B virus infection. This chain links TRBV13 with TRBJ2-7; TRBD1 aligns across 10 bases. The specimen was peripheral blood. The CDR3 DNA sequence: TGCACCAGCAGCCTCCGGGACAGGGGACCGCAGTACTTC. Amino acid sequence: CTSSLRDRGPQYF.